This TCR beta chain was profiled in a study of human T cells and chemical hapten exposure. Study-wide context: Slight differences in pooled library volume were the main source of varying TCR yields across samples.

TCRdb analysed the RACE reads with MiXCR anew, one entry per CDR3 protein. The sample has tens of thousands of distinct CDR3 sequences, 14% seen once. Time point: pre-sensitization, week 0. Noted treatment: therapeutic diphenylcyclopropenone sensitization with weekly scalp DPC. In its sample, this clonotype was seen many times. The specimen was whole blood, collected in connection with sensitization to the hapten diphenylcyclopropenone (DPC). The sequence came from a woman aged 45-60 years with alopecia areata. Some clones in this sample may be carry-over from other donors' samples.

CDR3 sequence reads: CASRIGLNYGYTF. The CDR3 DNA follows: TGTGCCAGCAGGATTGGACTCAACTATGGCTACACCTTC. The V and J genes are TRBV6-5 and TRBJ1-2, with unresolved D. The CDR3 consists of 13 residues. Germline values: CDR1 MNHEY, CDR2 SVGAGI. Trimming removed 6 bases from V and 2 bases from J, with 10 bases in between.